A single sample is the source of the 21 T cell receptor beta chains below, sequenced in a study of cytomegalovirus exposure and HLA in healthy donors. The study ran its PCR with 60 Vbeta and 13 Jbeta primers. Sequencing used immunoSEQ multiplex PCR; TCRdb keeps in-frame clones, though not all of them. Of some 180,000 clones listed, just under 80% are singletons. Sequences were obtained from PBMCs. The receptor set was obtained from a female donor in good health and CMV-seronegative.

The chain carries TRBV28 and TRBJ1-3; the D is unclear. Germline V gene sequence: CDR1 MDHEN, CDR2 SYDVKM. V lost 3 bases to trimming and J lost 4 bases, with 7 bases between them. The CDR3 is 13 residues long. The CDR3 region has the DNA TGTGCCAGCAGTTTTCGGGGAGGAAACACCATATATTTT. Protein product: CASSFRGGNTIYF.

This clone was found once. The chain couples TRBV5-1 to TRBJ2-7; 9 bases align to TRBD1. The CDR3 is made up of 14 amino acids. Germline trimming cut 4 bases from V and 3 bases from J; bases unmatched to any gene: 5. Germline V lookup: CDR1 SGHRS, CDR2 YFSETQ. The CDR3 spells CASSPETGGYEQYF. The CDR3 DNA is TGCGCCAGCAGCCCAGAGACAGGGGGCTACGAGCAGTACTTC.

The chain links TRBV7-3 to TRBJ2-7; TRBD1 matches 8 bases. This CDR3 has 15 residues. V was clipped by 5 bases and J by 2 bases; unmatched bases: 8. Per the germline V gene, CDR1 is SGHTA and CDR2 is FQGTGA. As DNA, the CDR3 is TGTGCCAGCAGCCCCAGGCAGGACAGGGCCTACGAGCAGTACTTC. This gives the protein CASSPRQDRAYEQYF.

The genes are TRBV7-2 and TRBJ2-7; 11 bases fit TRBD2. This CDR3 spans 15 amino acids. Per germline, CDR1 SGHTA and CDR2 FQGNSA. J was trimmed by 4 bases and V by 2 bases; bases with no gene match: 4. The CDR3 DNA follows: TGTGCCAGCAGCTTAACGGGACTAGCGGCTTACGAGCAGTACTTC. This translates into CASSLTGLAAYEQYF.

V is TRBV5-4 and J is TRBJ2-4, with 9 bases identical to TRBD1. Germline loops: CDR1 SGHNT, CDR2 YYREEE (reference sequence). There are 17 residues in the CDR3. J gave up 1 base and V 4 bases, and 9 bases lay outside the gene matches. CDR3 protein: CASSPGQGTVAKNIQYF. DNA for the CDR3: TGTGCCAGCAGCCCTGGACAGGGGACGGTGGCCAAAAACATTCAGTACTTC.

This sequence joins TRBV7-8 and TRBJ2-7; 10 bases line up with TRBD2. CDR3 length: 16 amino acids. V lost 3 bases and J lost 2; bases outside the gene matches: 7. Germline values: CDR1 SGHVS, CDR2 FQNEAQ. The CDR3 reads CASSFSTSGPPYEQYF. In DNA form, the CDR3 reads TGTGCCAGCAGCTTTTCGACTAGCGGGCCACCCTACGAGCAGTACTTC.

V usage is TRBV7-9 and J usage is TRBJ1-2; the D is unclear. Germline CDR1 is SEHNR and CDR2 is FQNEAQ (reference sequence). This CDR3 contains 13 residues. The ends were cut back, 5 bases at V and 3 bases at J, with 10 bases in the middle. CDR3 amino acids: CASSHRVDYGYTF. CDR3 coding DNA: TGTGCCAGCAGCCATCGGGTTGACTATGGCTACACCTTC. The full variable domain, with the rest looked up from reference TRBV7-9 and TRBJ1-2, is DTGVSQNPRHKITKRGQNVTFRCDPISEHNRLYWYRQTLGQGPEFLTYFQNEAQLEKSRLLSDRFSAERPKGSFSTLEIQRTEQGDSAMYLCASSHRVDYGYTFGSGTRLTVV.

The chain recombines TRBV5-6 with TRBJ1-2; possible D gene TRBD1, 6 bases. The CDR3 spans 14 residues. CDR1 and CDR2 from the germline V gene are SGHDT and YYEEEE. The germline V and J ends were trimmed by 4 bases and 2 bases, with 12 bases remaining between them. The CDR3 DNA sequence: TGTGCCAGCAGCCACGGACAGTCGAACTATGGCTACACCTTC. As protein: CASSHGQSNYGYTF.

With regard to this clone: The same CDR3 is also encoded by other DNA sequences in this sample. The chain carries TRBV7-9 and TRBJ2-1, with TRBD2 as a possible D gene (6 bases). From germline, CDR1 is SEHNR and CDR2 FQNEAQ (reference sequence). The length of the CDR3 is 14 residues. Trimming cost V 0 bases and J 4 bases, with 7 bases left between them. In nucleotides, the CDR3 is TGTGCCAGCAGCTTAGCTAGCGGATACAATGAGCAGTTCTTC. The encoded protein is CASSLASGYNEQFF.

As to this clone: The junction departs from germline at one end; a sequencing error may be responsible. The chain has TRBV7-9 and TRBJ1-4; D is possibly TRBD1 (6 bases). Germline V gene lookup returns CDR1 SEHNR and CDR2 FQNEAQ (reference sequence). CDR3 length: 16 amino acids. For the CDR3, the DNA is TGTTCCAGCAGCTGGCGACAGGACGCAACTAATGAAAAACTGTTTTTT. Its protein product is CSSSWRQDATNEKLFF.

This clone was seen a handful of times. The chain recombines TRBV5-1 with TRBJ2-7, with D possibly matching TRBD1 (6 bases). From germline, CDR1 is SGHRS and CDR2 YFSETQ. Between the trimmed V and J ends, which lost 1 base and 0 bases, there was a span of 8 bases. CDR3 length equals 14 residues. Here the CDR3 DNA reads TGCGCCAGCAGCTTGACAGGGAGCTCCTACGAGCAGTACTTC. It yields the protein CASSLTGSSYEQYF.

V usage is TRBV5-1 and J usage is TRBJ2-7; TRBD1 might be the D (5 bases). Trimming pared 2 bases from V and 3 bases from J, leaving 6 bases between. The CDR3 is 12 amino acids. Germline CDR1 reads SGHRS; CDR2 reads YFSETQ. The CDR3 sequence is CASSFDSYEQYF. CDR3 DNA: TGCGCCAGCAGCTTCGACAGCTACGAGCAGTACTTC.

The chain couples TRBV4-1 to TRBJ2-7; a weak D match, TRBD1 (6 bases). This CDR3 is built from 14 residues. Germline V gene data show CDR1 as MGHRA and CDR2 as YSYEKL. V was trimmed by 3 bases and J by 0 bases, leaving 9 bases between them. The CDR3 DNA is TGCGCCAGCAGCCAGCCGACAGGCTCCTACGAGCAGTACTTC. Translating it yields CASSQPTGSYEQYF.

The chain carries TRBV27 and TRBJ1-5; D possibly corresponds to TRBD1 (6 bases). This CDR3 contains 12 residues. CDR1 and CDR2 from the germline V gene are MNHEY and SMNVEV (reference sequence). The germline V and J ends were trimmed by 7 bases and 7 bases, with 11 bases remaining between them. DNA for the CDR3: TGTGCCAGCACAGGGGTGGGGCAGCCCCAGCATTTT. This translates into CASTGVGQPQHF.

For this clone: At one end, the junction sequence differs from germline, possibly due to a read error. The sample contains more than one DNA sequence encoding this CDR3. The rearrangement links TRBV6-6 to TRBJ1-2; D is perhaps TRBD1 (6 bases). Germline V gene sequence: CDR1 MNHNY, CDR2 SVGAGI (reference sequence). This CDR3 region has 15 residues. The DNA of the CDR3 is TGCGCCAGCAGTTACTCCGGGACACCGACCTATGGCTACACCTTC. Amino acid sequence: CASSYSGTPTYGYTF.

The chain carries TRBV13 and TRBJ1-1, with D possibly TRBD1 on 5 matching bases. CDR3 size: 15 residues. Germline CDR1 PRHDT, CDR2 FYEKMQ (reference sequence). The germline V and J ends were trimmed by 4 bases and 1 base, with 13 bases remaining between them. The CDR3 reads CASSSTERGNTEAFF. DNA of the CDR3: TGTGCCAGCAGCTCCACCGAAAGGGGGAACACTGAAGCTTTCTTT.

CDR3 sequence: CASSYLSGRAGYEQYF. The CDR3 DNA reads TGTGCCAGCAGTTACCTTAGCGGGAGGGCCGGTTACGAGCAGTACTTC. V is TRBV6-5 and J is TRBJ2-7; 11 nucleotides align to TRBD2. With 2 bases clipped from V and 4 bases from J, the junction kept 7 bases outside the gene matches. The CDR3 totals 16 residues. Germline loops: CDR1 MNHEY, CDR2 SVGAGI.

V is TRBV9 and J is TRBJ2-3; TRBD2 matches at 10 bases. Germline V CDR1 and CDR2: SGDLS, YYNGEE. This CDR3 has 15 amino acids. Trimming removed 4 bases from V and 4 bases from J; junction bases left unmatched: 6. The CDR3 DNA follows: TGTGCCAGCAGCTTACTTAGCGGGAGGTCAGATACGCAGTATTTT. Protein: CASSLLSGRSDTQYF.

The CDR3 DNA reads as TGTGCCAGCCACGAACAGGGGAGTGGCAATCAGCCCCAGCATTTT. This sequence encodes CASHEQGSGNQPQHF. The V and J genes are TRBV2 and TRBJ1-5; 7 bases are a match to TRBD1. The junction had 9 bases not matched to a gene; V was cut back by 8 bases and J by 2 bases. There are 15 residues in the CDR3. Germline V gene data show CDR1 as SNHLY and CDR2 as FYNNEI. Based on the CDR3 plus reference TRBV2 and TRBJ1-5, the full variable domain is EPEVTQTPSHQVTQMGQEVILRCVPISNHLYFYWYRQILGQKVEFLVSFYNNEISEKSEIFDDQFSVERPDGSNFTLKIRSTKLEDSAMYFCASHEQGSGNQPQHFGDGTRLSIL.

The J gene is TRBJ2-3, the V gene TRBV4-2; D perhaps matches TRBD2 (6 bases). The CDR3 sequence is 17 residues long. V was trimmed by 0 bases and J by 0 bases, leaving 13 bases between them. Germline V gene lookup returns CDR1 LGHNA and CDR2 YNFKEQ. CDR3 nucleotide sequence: TGTGCCAGCAGCCAAGAGGTCAGCGGGCTGAGCACAGATACGCAGTATTTT. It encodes CASSQEVSGLSTDTQYF.

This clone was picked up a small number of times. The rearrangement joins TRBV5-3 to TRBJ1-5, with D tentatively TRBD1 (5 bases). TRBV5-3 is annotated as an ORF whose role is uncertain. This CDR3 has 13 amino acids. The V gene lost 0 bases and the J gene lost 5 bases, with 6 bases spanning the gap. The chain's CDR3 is CARSLAGHQPQHF. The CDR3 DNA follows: TGTGCCAGAAGCTTGGCAGGGCATCAGCCCCAGCATTTT.